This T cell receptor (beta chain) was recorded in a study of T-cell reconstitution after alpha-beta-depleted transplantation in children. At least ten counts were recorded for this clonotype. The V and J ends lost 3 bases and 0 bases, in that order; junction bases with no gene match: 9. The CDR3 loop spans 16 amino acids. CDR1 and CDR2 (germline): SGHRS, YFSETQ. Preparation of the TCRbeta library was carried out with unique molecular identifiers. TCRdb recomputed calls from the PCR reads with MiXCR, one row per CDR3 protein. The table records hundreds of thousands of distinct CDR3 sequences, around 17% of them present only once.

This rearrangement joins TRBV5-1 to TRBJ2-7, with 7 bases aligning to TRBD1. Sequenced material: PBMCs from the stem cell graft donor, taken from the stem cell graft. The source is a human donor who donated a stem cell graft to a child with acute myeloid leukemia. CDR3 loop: CASSWTKTGPSYEQYF. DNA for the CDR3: TGCGCCAGCAGCTGGACAAAGACAGGGCCCTCCTACGAGCAGTACTTC. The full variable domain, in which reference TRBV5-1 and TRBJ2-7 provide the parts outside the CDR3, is KAGVTQTPRYLIKTRGQQVTLSCSPISGHRSVSWYQQTPGQGLQFLFEYFSETQRNKGNFPGRFSGRQFSNSRSEMNVSTLELGDSALYLCASSWTKTGPSYEQYFGPGTRLTVT.